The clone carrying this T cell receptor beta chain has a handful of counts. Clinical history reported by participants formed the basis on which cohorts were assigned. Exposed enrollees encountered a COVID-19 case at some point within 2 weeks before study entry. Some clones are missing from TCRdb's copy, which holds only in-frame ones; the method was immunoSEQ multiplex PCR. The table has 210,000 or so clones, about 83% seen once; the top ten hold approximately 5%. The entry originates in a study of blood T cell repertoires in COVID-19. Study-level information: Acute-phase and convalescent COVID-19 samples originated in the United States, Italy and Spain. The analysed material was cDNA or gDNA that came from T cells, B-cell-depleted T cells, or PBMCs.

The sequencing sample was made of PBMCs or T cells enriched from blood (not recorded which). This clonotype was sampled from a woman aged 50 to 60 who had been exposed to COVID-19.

Here the CDR3 reads CATSDSSRTSGTAPDTQYF. The CDR3 DNA reads as TGTGCCACCAGTGATTCATCCCGGACTAGCGGGACCGCCCCAGATACGCAGTATTTT. The rearrangement uses TRBV24-1 and TRBJ2-3; 12 nucleotides agree with TRBD2. V was pared by 2 bases and J by 4 bases, with 12 bases of the junction left unmatched. Germline values: CDR1 KGHDR, CDR2 SFDVKD. The CDR3 runs to 19 residues.